This TCR beta chain originates from a study of blood T cell repertoires in COVID-19 (dated by TCRdb to 2018 to 2020). Looking at the study overall: The collaborator samples originated in the United States, Italy and Spain and spanned the acute and convalescent phases of COVID-19. The material from the prospective study consisted of cDNA or gDNA derived from T cells, B-cell-depleted T cells, or PBMCs. Subjects who had been exposed to COVID-19, were actively infected with it, or had recovered from it provided the deeply sampled blood TCRbeta repertoires that made up the dataset. The repertoires were released in a freely available public database intended as a resource for research on the immune response to SARS-CoV-2. Samples came from the ongoing ImmuneRACE study (first 160 participants) plus 1,254 subjects from 6 global collaborators. The sample metadata nearly always contained a de-identified subject ID, COVID-19 status, age in years and sex. Where available, HLA class I and class II types were obtained from metadata supplied by the sample provider rather than from assay-based typing. Overall study outcomes, separate from this receptor: How much clinical and demographic metadata was included differed by source and by participant, and the metadata was provided uncurated.

As concerns this clone: Its antigen remains unidentified. Base qualities were left out, and no much larger clone turns up one base away.

Counted from cysteine to phenylalanine, this CDR3 has 14 amino acids. Only the CDR3 part of the read is kept: 42 bases, read in frame from the first base. V drops 3 bases and J drops 5 bases, leaving 13 bases in between. According to the germline V gene, CDR1 reads ENHRY and CDR2 reads SYGVKD. Each collaborating institution followed its own protocols to collect whole blood in K2EDTA tubes. Collaborator samples were shipped for TCRbeta analysis as frozen whole blood, isolated PBMCs, or DNA extracted from either sample type. TCRbeta CDR3 regions were amplified from genomic DNA using the immunoSEQ Assay, a bias-controlled multiplex PCR. The authors processed their data as follows. Within the assay, amplification of reference gene primers was used to estimate how many nucleated cells each sample contained. To quantify the absolute abundance of each unique TCRbeta CDR3 rearrangement, sequence reads were collapsed and filtered. Productive Simpson clonality was computed per sample as the square root of Simpson's diversity index over productive rearrangements. As stored in TCRdb, this immuneACCESS dataset retains in-frame rearrangements with V and J assigned. A fraction of the clones does not appear; measured against another copy, unresolved V genes explain less than half of the discrepancy, and the remainder lacks a known reason. That table gives V, J and clone size, and the DNA gave D and trimming. The sample table records about 150,000 clones; more than 65% of these occur just once. The ten largest make up approximately 9.7% of the sample.

The chain employs TRBV10-3 and TRBJ2-5; the D gene is possibly TRBD2, with 5 bases matching. The specimen sequenced was peripheral blood. The source is a woman aged 45-60 years with acute or convalescent COVID-19. The CDR3 corresponds to CAISEYGGGETQYF. At the DNA level, the sequence is TGTGCCATCAGTGAATATGGCGGCGGGGAGACCCAGTACTTC.